A selection of T cell receptor beta chains follows, all from one sample in a study of T cell responses to AZD1222 COVID-19 vaccine. Data came from immunoSEQ multiplex PCR; TCRdb stores just in-frame clones and leaves some out. The table has roughly 120,000 clones, approximately 89% seen once. Sequences were derived from peripheral blood, sampled 28 days after the second AZD1222 dose. All receptors come from an adult who received the AZD1222 COVID-19 vaccine. CDR3s include the opening cysteine and the closing phenylalanine or tryptophan. Fields, in order: D gene, V gene, clone size, J gene, CDR3 DNA, CDR3 protein. D genes are given only for firm matches. Size tells how often a clone was seen (once, few, many) or the class of an expanded clone, and some rows leave it out.

>NA|TRBV5-1|NA|TRBJ2-2
TGCGCCAGCAGTACAAGGGGGTTCGCCGGGGAGCTGTTTTTT
CASSTRGFAGELFF
>NA|TRBV9|few|TRBJ2-3
TGTGCCAGCAGCCCGAGCCCGCTAGGGCCAGATACGCAGTATTTT
CASSPSPLGPDTQYF
>TRBD1|TRBV4-1|NA|TRBJ2-7
TGCGCCAGCAGCCCAGGACAGGGGGGCTCCTACGAGCAGTACTTC
CASSPGQGGSYEQYF
>TRBD1|TRBV5-1|NA|TRBJ1-6
TGCGCCAGCAGCTTGGCCGGGGACAGCTATAATTCACCCCTCCACTTT
CASSLAGDSYNSPLHF
>NA|TRBV3-1/TRBV3-2|once|TRBJ1-1
TGTGCCAGCAGCCCCTGGGGGCGGGAGGGCACTGAAGCTTTCTTT
CASSPWGREGTEAFF
>TRBD2|TRBV4-1|NA|TRBJ2-3
TGCGCCAGCAGCCAAGATAAGACTAGCGGGGGGTCAGATACGCAGTATTTT
CASSQDKTSGGSDTQYF
>NA|TRBV6-5|NA|TRBJ1-5
TGTGCCAGCAGGGTCGGGACGGGGAATCAGCCCCAGCATTTT
CASRVGTGNQPQHF
>NA|TRBV19|few|TRBJ1-2
TGTGCCAGTAGCCTAAGGCAGAACTATGGCTACACCTTC
CASSLRQNYGYTF
>NA|TRBV21-1|NA|TRBJ2-5
TGTGCCAGCAGCCTCCCCCCCTCTAGCGGGGGCGGGACCCAGTACTTC
CASSLPPSSGGGTQYF
>NA|TRBV5-4|NA|TRBJ2-1
TGTGCCAGCAGCTTGGGAGACCCAAATGAGCAGTTCTTC
CASSLGDPNEQFF
>TRBD1|TRBV5-6|few|TRBJ2-5
TGTGCCAGCAGCTTGAAGGGGGCCGGAGAGACCCAGTACTTC
CASSLKGAGETQYF
>NA|TRBV18|NA|TRBJ2-3
TGTGCCAGCTCACCAGGGGGAGATACGCAGTATTTT
CASSPGGDTQYF
>NA|TRBV10-3|NA|TRBJ1-2
TGTGCCATCAGTGTCCAAAGACCGGGACGGGAAGCTAACTATGGCTACACCTTC
CAISVQRPGREANYGYTF
>NA|TRBV11-3|NA|TRBJ2-2
TGTGCCAGCAGCACACGAACCGGGGAGCTGTTTTTT
CASSTRTGELFF
>NA|TRBV5-5|once|TRBJ1-1
TGTGCCAGCAGCTTGGTGATCTTT
CASSLVIF
>NA|TRBV27|NA|TRBJ2-7
TGTGCCAGCAGTCTCAGATACTCCTACGAGCAGTACTTC
CASSLRYSYEQYF
>NA|TRBV7-9|NA|TRBJ1-5
TGTGCCAGCTCCCGGGGGGTGAGCAATCAGCCCCAGCATTTT
CASSRGVSNQPQHF
>TRBD2|TRBV27|NA|TRBJ2-7
TGTGCCAGCAGTCCCCGTGGCCTAGCGGGGGATCACTCCTACGAGCAGTACTTC
CASSPRGLAGDHSYEQYF
>NA|TRBV14|NA|TRBJ2-1
TGTGCCAGCAGCCAAGACCCGGGACCCTACAATGAGCAGTTCTTC
CASSQDPGPYNEQFF
>NA|TRBV19|NA|TRBJ2-7
TGTGCCAGTAGCAACCCAGCGGACGGTCGTTCCTACGAGCAGTACTTC
CASSNPADGRSYEQYF
>NA|TRBV4-3|few|TRBJ2-7
TGCGCCAGCAGCCAAGGGGTTATGGGTTTCTACGAGCAGTACTTC
CASSQGVMGFYEQYF
>TRBD1|TRBV5-4|NA|TRBJ1-6
TGTGCCAGCAGCTTCTTACAGGGGGCGGAATCACCCCTCCACTTT
CASSFLQGAESPLHF
>TRBD1|TRBV11-2|NA|TRBJ1-1
TGTGCCAGCAGCTTTTACAGGGGCGAGAACACTGAAGCTTTCTTT
CASSFYRGENTEAFF
>NA|TRBV12-3/TRBV12-4|NA|TRBJ1-2
TGTGCCAGCAGGCTTGGGGGGGTCTATGGCTACACCTTC
CASRLGGVYGYTF
>TRBD1|TRBV11-2|NA|TRBJ1-6
TGTGCCAGCAGCTTGGGGGACAGGGGAAGTTCACCCCTCCACTTT
CASSLGDRGSSPLHF
>NA|TRBV6-5|NA|TRBJ2-7
TGTGCCAGCAGTTCCGGGACACCTAGCTCCTACGAGCAGTACTTC
CASSSGTPSSYEQYF
>TRBD1|TRBV5-1|NA|TRBJ2-2
TGCGCCAGCAGCTTTGCACAGGGGGCGTACACCGGGGAGCTGTTTTTT
CASSFAQGAYTGELFF
>NA|TRBV7-8|NA|TRBJ1-2
TGTGCCAGCAGCTTAGGGCAGGAATATGGCTACACCTTC
CASSLGQEYGYTF
>NA|TRBV11-2|NA|TRBJ1-4
TGTGCCAGCAGCTTAGAATTTGGTGAAAAACTGTTTTTT
CASSLEFGEKLFF
>NA|TRBV5-4|NA|TRBJ2-7
TGTGCCAGCAGCTTGAAGACCCTGGGGGAGCAGTACTTC
CASSLKTLGEQYF
>TRBD1|TRBV2|NA|TRBJ1-5
TGTGCCTCTACCGGGACAGGTGGCCCCAATCAGCCCCAGCATTTT
CASTGTGGPNQPQHF
>TRBD2|TRBV30|NA|TRBJ2-3
TGTGCCTGGAGTGAGCGGGGGGGTCGGGCGCAGTATTTT
CAWSERGGRAQYF
>TRBD1|TRBV4-1|NA|TRBJ1-1
TGCGCCAGCAGCCGAGGGGGCCAGGGGGCAGGTCCTGAAGCTTTCTTT
CASSRGGQGAGPEAFF
>TRBD1|TRBV24-1|NA|TRBJ2-2
TGTGCCACCAGTGACCCTTCGACCGGGACAGGGAACACCGGGGAGCTGTTTTTT
CATSDPSTGTGNTGELFF
>NA|TRBV3-1/TRBV3-2|NA|TRBJ1-5
TGTGCCAGCAGCACAACAGGAGGCAATCAGCCCCAGCATTTT
CASSTTGGNQPQHF
>NA|TRBV7-2|NA|TRBJ2-2
TGTGCCAGCAGCTTAGCGTCTGTTATCTCGAACACCGGGGAGCTGTTTTTT
CASSLASVISNTGELFF
>TRBD1|TRBV5-4|NA|TRBJ1-2
TGTGCCAGCAGCCCGGAAGGGACAGTAAACTATGGCTACACCTTC
CASSPEGTVNYGYTF
>TRBD1|TRBV6-2/TRBV6-3|NA|TRBJ1-1
TGTGCCAGCAGCCGAGGACAGGGGGCGCGAGTGAACACTGAAGCTTTCTTT
CASSRGQGARVNTEAFF
>NA|TRBV10-3|NA|TRBJ2-7
TGTGCCATCAGTGAATCAGGGCGGGGTGGCCACGAGCAGTACTTC
CAISESGRGGHEQYF
>NA|TRBV2|NA|TRBJ1-1
TGTGCCAGCAGTGGTGTAGGGCCAGAAGCTTTCTTT
CASSGVGPEAFF
>NA|TRBV6-1|NA|TRBJ2-7
TGTGCCAGCAGTGAACGTCATCCCTACGAGCAGTACTTC
CASSERHPYEQYF
>NA|TRBV4-2|NA|TRBJ1-2
TGTGCCAGCAGCCAAGAATCCCGGAAGGGAGGCGGCTACACCTTC
CASSQESRKGGGYTF
>NA|TRBV5-1|NA|TRBJ1-6
TGCGCCAGCAGCTTGGCCGGAGTGCGCGGAAATTCACCCCTCCACTTT
CASSLAGVRGNSPLHF
>TRBD2|TRBV6-2/TRBV6-3|NA|TRBJ2-7
TGTGCCAGCAGTTACCTAGGGCTAGCGGGGGAATCGCAGTACTTC
CASSYLGLAGESQYF
>NA|TRBV10-3|NA|TRBJ1-1
TGTGCCATCAGTGACCTCACGAACACTGAAGCTTTCTTT
CAISDLTNTEAFF
>NA|TRBV19|NA|TRBJ2-6
TGTGCCAGTGGAGCTGGAGCTGGGGCCAACGTCCTGACTTTC
CASGAGAGANVLTF
>NA|TRBV11-3|NA|TRBJ1-5
TGTGCCAGCAGCTCTGGGACTGCCTATAGCAATCAGCCCCAGCATTTT
CASSSGTAYSNQPQHF
>TRBD1|TRBV28|NA|TRBJ1-5
TGTGCCAGCAGTTCGCAGGGGGCGGGCAATCAGCCCCAGCATTTT
CASSSQGAGNQPQHF
>NA|TRBV9|NA|TRBJ1-6
TGTGCCAGCAGCGTAGACAGGGCCCGTAATTCACCCCTCCACTTT
CASSVDRARNSPLHF
>TRBD1|TRBV6-5|NA|TRBJ1-5
TGTGCCAGCAGGACAGGGGCGAATCAGCCCCAGCATTTT
CASRTGANQPQHF
>TRBD1|TRBV19|NA|TRBJ1-5
TGTGCCAGTAGTACAAAGGGACAGGGGTATAGCAATCAGCCCCAGCATTTT
CASSTKGQGYSNQPQHF
>NA|TRBV7-2|NA|TRBJ1-4
TGTGCCAGCAGCTTAGCACAGGGCGAGAAACTGTTTTTT
CASSLAQGEKLFF
>NA|TRBV19|NA|TRBJ2-2
TGTGCCAGTACCCTGTCCCGGGAGCTGTTTTTT
CASTLSRELFF